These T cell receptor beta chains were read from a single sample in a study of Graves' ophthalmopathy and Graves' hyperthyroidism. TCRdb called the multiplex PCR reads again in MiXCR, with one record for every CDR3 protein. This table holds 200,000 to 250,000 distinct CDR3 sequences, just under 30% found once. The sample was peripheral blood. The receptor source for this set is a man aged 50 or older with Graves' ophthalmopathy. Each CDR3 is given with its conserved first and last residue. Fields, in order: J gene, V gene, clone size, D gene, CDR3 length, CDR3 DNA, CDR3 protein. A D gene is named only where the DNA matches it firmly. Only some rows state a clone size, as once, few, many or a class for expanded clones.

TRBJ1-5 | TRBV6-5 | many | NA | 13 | TGTGCCAGTTGCGATAATAGCAATCAGCCCCAGCATTTT | CASCDNSNQPQHF
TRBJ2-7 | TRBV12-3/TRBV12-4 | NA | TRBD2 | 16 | TGTGCCAGCAGTGGACCGGGACTAGCGTCAACGGATACCGTTATCTTC | CASSGPGLASTDTVIF
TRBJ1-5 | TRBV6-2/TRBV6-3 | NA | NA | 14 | TGTGCCAGCACGCCGGTTTATAGCAATCAGCCCCAGCATTTT | CASTPVYSNQPQHF
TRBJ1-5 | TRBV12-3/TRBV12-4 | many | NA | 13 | TGTGCCAGCAATCAGGGGTGGGAGCAGCCCCAGCATTTT | CASNQGWEQPQHF
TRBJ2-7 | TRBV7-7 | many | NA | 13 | TGTGCTAGCAGCTTAGGTGAGCTCTACGAGCAGTACTTC | CASSLGELYEQYF
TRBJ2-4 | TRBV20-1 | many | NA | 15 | TGCAGTGCTAGAGAGGTAGGGCAGGCCAAAAACATTCAGTACTTC | CSAREVGQAKNIQYF
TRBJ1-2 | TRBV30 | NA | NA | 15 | TGTGCCTGGAGGACACCTCAGGGCGTCTACTATGGCTACACCTTC | CAWRTPQGVYYGYTF
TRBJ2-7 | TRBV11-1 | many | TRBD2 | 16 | TGTGCCAGCAGCTTAAGTTCGGGGAAAGCGGGGGACGAGCAGTACTTC | CASSLSSGKAGDEQYF
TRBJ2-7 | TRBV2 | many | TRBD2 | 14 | TGTGCCAGCAGTGAAAGCGGGAGAGTCTACGAGCAGTACTTC | CASSESGRVYEQYF
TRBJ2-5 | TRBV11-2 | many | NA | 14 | TGTGCCGGCAGTCTAGCGAACGCACAAGAGACCCAGTACTTC | CAGSLANAQETQYF